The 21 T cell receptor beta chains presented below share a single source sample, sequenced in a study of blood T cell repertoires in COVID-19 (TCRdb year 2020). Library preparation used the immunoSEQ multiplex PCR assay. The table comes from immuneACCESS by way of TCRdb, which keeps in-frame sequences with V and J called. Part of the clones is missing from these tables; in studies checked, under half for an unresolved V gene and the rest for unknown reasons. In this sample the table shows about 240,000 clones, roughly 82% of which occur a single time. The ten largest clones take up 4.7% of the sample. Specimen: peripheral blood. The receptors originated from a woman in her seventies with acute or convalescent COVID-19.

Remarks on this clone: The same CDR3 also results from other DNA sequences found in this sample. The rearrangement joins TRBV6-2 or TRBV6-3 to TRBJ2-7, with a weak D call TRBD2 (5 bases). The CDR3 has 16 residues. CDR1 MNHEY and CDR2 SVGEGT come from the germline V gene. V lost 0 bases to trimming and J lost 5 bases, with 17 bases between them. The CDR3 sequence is CASSYSAGRVVDEQYF. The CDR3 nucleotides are TGTGCCAGCAGTTACTCCGCGGGCCGGGTGGTAGACGAGCAGTACTTC.

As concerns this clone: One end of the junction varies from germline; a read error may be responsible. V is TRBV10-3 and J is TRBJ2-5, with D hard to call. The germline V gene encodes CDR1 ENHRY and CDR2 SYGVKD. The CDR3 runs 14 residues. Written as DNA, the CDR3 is TGTGCCATCAGTGAATGGGCCGACCAGGAGACCCAGTACTTC. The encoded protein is CAISEWADQETQYF.

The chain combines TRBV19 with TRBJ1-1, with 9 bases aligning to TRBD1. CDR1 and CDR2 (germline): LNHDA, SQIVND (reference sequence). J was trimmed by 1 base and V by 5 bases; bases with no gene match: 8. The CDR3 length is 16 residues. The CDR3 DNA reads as TGTGCCAGTAGTGGGGAAACAGGGGGCCCGAACACTGAAGCTTTCTTT. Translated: CASSGETGGPNTEAFF.

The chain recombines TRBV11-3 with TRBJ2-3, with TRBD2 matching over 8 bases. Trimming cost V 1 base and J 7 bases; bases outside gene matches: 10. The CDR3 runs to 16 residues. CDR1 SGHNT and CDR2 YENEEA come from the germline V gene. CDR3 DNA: TGTGCCAGCAGCTTAGGCTTTTCGCCTAGCGGGTATACGCAGTATTTT. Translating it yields CASSLGFSPSGYTQYF.

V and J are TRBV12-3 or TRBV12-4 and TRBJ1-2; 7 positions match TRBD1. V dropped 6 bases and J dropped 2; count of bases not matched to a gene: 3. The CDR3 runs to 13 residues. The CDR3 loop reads CASSDRENYGYTF. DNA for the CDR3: TGTGCCAGCAGCGACAGGGAAAACTATGGCTACACCTTC.

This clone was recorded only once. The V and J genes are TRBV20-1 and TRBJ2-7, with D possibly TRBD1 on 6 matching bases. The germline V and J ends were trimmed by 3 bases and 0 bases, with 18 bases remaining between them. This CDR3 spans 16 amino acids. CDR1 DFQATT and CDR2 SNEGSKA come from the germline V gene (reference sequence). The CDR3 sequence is CSASRFGQGSSYEQYF. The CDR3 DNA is TGCAGTGCTAGTCGCTTCGGGCAGGGGAGCTCCTACGAGCAGTACTTC.

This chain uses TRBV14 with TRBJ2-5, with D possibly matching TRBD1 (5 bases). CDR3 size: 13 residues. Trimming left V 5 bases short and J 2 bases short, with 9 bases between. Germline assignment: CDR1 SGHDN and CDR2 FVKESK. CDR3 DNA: TGTGCCAGCAGCTCGACAGTTCAAGAGACCCAGTACTTC. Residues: CASSSTVQETQYF. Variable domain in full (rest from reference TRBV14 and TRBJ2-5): EAGVTQFPSHSVIEKGQTVTLRCDPISGHDNLYWYRRVMGKEIKFLLHFVKESKQDESGMPNNRFLAERTGGTYSTLKVQPAELEDSGVYFCASSSTVQETQYFGPGTRLLVL.

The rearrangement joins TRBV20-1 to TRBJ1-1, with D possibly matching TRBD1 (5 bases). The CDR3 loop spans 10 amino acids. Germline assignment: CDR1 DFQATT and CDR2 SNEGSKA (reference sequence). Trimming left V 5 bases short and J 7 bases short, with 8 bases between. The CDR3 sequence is CSASRDEAFF. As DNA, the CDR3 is TGCAGTGCTTCCAGGGATGAAGCTTTCTTT.

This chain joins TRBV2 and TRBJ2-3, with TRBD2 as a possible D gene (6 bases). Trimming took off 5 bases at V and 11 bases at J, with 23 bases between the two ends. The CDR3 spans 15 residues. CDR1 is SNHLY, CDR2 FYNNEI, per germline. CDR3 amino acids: CASSRDFDQSLGQYF. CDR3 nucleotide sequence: TGTGCCAGCAGTCGGGACTTTGATCAGTCCCTTGGGCAGTATTTT.

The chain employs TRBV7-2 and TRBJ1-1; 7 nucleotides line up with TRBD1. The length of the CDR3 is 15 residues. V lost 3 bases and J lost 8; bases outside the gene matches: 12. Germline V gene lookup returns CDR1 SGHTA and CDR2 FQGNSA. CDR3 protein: CASSLDTGVPREAFF. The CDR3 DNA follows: TGTGCCAGCAGCTTGGACACAGGGGTCCCGAGGGAAGCTTTCTTT.

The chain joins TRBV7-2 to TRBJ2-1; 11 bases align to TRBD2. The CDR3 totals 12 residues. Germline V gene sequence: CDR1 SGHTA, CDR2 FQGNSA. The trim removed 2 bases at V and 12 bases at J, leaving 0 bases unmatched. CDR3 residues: CASSLTSGGQFF. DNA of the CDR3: TGTGCCAGCAGCTTAACTAGCGGGGGGCAGTTCTTC.

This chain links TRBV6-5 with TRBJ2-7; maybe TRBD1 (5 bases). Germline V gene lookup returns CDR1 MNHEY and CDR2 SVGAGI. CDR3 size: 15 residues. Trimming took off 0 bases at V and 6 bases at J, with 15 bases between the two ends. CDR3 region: CASSYSLYGQGEQYF. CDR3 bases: TGTGCCAGCAGTTACTCTCTCTACGGCCAGGGCGAGCAGTACTTC.

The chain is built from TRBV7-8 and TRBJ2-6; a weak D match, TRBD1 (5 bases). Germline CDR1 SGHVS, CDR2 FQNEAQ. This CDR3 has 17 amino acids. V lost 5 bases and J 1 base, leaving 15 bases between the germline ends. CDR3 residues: CASSRKYSGSGANVLTF. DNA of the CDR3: TGTGCCAGCAGCAGAAAATATTCAGGGTCTGGGGCCAACGTCCTGACTTTC.

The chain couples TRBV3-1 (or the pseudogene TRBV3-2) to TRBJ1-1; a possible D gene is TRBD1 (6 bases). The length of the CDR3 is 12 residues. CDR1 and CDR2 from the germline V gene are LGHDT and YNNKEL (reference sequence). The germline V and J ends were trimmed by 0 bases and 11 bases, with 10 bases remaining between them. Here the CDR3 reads CASSQDQGTAFF. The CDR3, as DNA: TGTGCCAGCAGCCAAGATCAGGGGACGGCTTTCTTT.

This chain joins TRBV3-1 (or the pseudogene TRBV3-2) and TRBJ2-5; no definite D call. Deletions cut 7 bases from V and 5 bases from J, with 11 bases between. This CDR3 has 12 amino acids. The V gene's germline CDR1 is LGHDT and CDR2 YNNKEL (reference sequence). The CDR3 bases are TGTGCCAGCATCGCGCCAGGCGAGACCCAGTACTTC. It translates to CASIAPGETQYF.

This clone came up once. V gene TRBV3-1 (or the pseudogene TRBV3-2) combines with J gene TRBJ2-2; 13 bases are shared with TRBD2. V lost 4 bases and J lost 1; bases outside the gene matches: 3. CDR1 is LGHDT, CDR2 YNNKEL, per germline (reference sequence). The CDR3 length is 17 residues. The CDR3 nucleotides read TGTGCCAGCAGCCGGACTAGCGGGGGACAGAACACCGGGGAGCTGTTTTTT. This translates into CASSRTSGGQNTGELFF.

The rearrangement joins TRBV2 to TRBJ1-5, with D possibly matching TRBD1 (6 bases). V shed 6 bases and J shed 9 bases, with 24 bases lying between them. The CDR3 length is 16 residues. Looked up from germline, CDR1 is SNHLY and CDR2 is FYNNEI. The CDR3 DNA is TGTGCCAGCAGCGCCATCGACAGGATTGGTGCGGCGCCCCAGCATTTT. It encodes CASSAIDRIGAAPQHF.

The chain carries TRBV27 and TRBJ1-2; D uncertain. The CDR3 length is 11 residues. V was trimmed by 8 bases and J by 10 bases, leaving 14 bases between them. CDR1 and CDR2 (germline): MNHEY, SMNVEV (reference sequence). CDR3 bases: TGTGCCAGCTTTTATGCTAGTGTCTACACCTTC. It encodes CASFYASVYTF.

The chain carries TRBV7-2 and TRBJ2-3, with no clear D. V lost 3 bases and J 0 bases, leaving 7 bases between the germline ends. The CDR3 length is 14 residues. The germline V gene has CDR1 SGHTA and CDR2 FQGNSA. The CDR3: CASSFGVSTDTQYF. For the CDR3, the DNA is TGTGCCAGCAGCTTCGGTGTGAGCACAGATACGCAGTATTTT.

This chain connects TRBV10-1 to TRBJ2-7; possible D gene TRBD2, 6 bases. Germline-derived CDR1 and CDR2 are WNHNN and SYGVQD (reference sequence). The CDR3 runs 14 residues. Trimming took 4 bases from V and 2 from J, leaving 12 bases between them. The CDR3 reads CASSGGGLPYEQYF. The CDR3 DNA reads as TGCGCCAGCAGTGGTGGGGGGTTACCCTACGAGCAGTACTTC.

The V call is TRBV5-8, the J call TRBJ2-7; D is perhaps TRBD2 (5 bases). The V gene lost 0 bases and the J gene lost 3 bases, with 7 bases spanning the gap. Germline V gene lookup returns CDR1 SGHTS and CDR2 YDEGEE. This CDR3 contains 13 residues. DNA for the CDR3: TGTGCCAGCAGCTTGGATCGGGACTACGAGCAGTACTTC. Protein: CASSLDRDYEQYF. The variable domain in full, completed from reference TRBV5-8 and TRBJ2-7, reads EAGVTQSPTHLIKTRGQQATLRCSPISGHTSVYWYQQALGLGLQFLLWYDEGEERNRGNFPPRFSGRQFPNYSSELNVNALELEDSALYLCASSLDRDYEQYFGPGTRLTVT.